The TCR beta chain described here comes from a study of T cells in Graves' hyperthyroidism and ophthalmopathy. Authors of the study amplified TCR beta CDR3 regions from RNA transcripts. Primed by the HTBI set, a first-round RT-PCR was run on the TCR CDR3. TCRdb fed the multiplex PCR reads into MiXCR, producing one record per CDR3 protein. The data show about 530,000 distinct CDR3 sequences, 15% to 20% seen once. Germline CDR1 is SGHVS and CDR2 is FNYEAQ. The CDR3 runs to 15 residues. V lost 4 bases to trimming and J lost 2 bases, with 13 bases between them. At least ten counts were recorded for this clonotype.

The specimen sequenced was blood. The chain employs TRBV7-6 and TRBJ2-3; either TRBD1 or TRBD2 may fit D (5 bases each). This TCR was recovered from a woman aged 18-29 years with Graves' ophthalmopathy. CDR3 in DNA: TGTGCCAGCAGCTCCATTGGGACCCCCACAGATACGCAGTATTTT. Its translation: CASSSIGTPTDTQYF.